This T cell receptor beta chain originates from a study of cytomegalovirus exposure and HLA in healthy donors. Study conclusions and caveats: Listed as cytomegalovirus-associated were 150 to 200 TCR beta chains. 16,951 TCR beta sequences were associated with HLA alleles at 0.05 false discovery rate in a later analysis.

Note on this clone: Its antigen is not identified.

The study ran its PCR with 60 Vbeta and 13 Jbeta primers. The method was immunoSEQ multiplex PCR; TCRdb's version includes in-frame clones alone and lacks a portion of them. The sample consists of 70,000 or so clones, roughly 85% of them appearing once. The CDR3 has 18 residues. V was clipped by 1 base and J by 0 bases; unmatched bases: 8. Germline V lookup: CDR1 SGHVS, CDR2 FNYEAQ. Those who donated were healthy bone marrow donors. Source material: PBMCs. The TCR originated in a woman aged 30 to 39 in good health and CMV-seronegative. V gene TRBV7-6 combines with J gene TRBJ1-1, with TRBD1 matching over 10 bases. CDR3 in DNA: TGTGCCAGCAGCTTAGTCCCCGACAGGGGGCTAATGAACACTGAAGCTTTCTTT. This sequence encodes CASSLVPDRGLMNTEAFF.